Following are 27 T cell receptor beta chains from one sample sequenced in a study of blood T cell repertoires in COVID-19. Here immunoSEQ multiplex PCR was the method, and the copy in TCRdb shows in-frame clones only, minus some. The sample lists approximately 400,000 clones, approximately 90% seen once, with roughly 13% in the top ten. Sample: peripheral blood. Receptors were obtained from a woman between 50 and 59 years old with COVID-19, enrolled during active disease.

V usage is TRBV27 and J usage is TRBJ2-1, with TRBD1 identical over 7 bases. Unmatched junction bases numbered 17, after V lost 5 bases and J lost 4 bases. CDR1 and CDR2 from the germline V gene are MNHEY and SMNVEV (reference sequence). The CDR3 runs to 18 residues. CDR3 nucleotide sequence: TGTGCCAGCAGTCCCGACCGCCTCCCAGGGGGAATTTACAATGAGCAGTTCTTC. Protein: CASSPDRLPGGIYNEQFF.

The V call is TRBV6-5, the J call TRBJ1-2; no clear D. The CDR3 spans 14 residues. The germline V gene encodes CDR1 MNHEY and CDR2 SVGAGI. V gave up 0 bases and J gave up 8 bases, with 13 bases separating them. CDR3 nucleotides: TGTGCCAGCAGTTACTCGATTGGCAGAGGGGGCTACACCTTC. The encoded protein is CASSYSIGRGGYTF.

J is TRBJ1-5 and V is TRBV27; a weak D match, TRBD1 (5 bases). The germline gives CDR1 MNHEY, CDR2 SMNVEV (reference sequence). V lost 0 bases and J lost 3, with 15 bases in between. This CDR3 is 17 amino acids long. The CDR3, as DNA: TGTGCCAGCAGTTTATCCCCGATCCAGGGTCCCAATCAGCCCCAGCATTTT. Amino acid sequence: CASSLSPIQGPNQPQHF.

The rearrangement uses TRBV5-1 and TRBJ2-7, with 7 bases fitting TRBD1. The CDR3 has 15 amino acids. V gave up 4 bases and J gave up 1 base; unmatched junction bases: 8. From germline, CDR1 is SGHRS and CDR2 YFSETQ. The CDR3 region is CASSPDGRGSYEQYF. CDR3 coding DNA: TGCGCCAGCAGCCCGGATGGCAGGGGGTCCTACGAGCAGTACTTC.

This clone has just one count. The V and J genes are TRBV7-9 and TRBJ2-3; possible D gene TRBD2, 7 bases. The CDR3 loop spans 15 amino acids. Trimming shortened V by 2 bases and J by 3 bases, and 12 bases separated the two germline ends. CDR1 and CDR2 (germline): SEHNR, FQNEAQ (reference sequence). The CDR3 DNA reads TGTGCCAGCAGCTTACTGGGGGGGGCAACAGATACGCAGTATTTT. Translation gives CASSLLGGATDTQYF.

In this sample, this clone turned up once. The V gene is TRBV18, the J gene TRBJ1-5, with no clear D. This CDR3 is 14 amino acids long. CDR1 KGHSH and CDR2 LQKENI come from the germline V gene. Trimming cost V 6 bases and J 0 bases, with 9 bases left between them. CDR3 in DNA: TGTGCCAGCTCGGCCGACAATAGCAATCAGCCCCAGCATTTT. It codes for CASSADNSNQPQHF. Full variable domain (outside the CDR3, taken from reference TRBV18 and TRBJ1-5): NAGVMQNPRHLVRRRGQEARLRCSPMKGHSHVYWYRQLPEEGLKFMVYLQKENIIDESGMPKERFSAEFPKEGPSILRIQQVVRGDSAAYFCASSADNSNQPQHFGDGTRLSIL.

This rearrangement joins TRBV7-9 to TRBJ1-1; a weak D match, TRBD1 (5 bases). Trimming shortened V by 5 bases and J by 8 bases, and 15 bases separated the two germline ends. Germline V lookup: CDR1 SEHNR, CDR2 FQNEAQ (reference sequence). The CDR3 covers 13 residues. CDR3 nucleotide sequence: TGTGCCAGCAGCCCTGGGCGGGGCGAAGAAGCTTTCTTT. It specifies CASSPGRGEEAFF.

The chain carries TRBV9 and TRBJ2-3, with 12 nucleotides matching TRBD2. V lost 4 bases, J lost 2 bases, and 5 bases stayed unmatched. This CDR3 has 16 amino acids. From germline, CDR1 is SGDLS and CDR2 YYNGEE. CDR3 sequence (DNA): TGTGCCAGCAGCTCGGGACTAGCGGGTCACACAGATACGCAGTATTTT. As protein: CASSSGLAGHTDTQYF. Full variable domain (remainder filled in from reference TRBV9 and TRBJ2-3): DSGVTQTPKHLITATGQRVTLRCSPRSGDLSVYWYQQSLDQGLQFLIQYYNGEERAKGNILERFSAQQFPDLHSELNLSSLELGDSALYFCASSSGLAGHTDTQYFGPGTRLTVL.

V is TRBV5-1 and J is TRBJ1-1; the D is unclear. V was cut by 3 bases and J by 6 bases, with 12 bases left in between. The CDR3 runs to 13 residues. The germline V gene encodes CDR1 SGHRS and CDR2 YFSETQ. CDR3 amino acids: CASSSGLFAEAFF. CDR3 bases: TGCGCCAGCAGCTCAGGATTATTCGCTGAAGCTTTCTTT.

The J gene is TRBJ2-7, the V gene TRBV5-6; D might be TRBD1 (5 bases). V lost 2 bases and J lost 6, with 18 bases in between. The CDR3 covers 15 residues. The germline CDR1 and CDR2 sequences are SGHDT and YYEEEE. The DNA of the CDR3 is TGTGCCAGCAGCTTTCCGGCAGGGAACTCCCGCGAGCAGTACTTC. It yields the protein CASSFPAGNSREQYF.

Comments on this clone: Other DNA sequences in the same sample also yield this CDR3. CDR3 DNA sequence: TGTGCCAGCAGCTTGGAGGGGGCGCGGGGAAACACCATATATTTT. Its translation is CASSLEGARGNTIYF. J is TRBJ1-3 and V is TRBV7-9, with TRBD1 matching 7 bases. This CDR3 is built from 15 residues. From germline, CDR1 is SEHNR and CDR2 FQNEAQ (reference sequence). The V gene end was trimmed by 3 bases and the J gene end by 4 bases; junction bases not matched to a gene: 6.

The chain joins TRBV6-5 to TRBJ1-1, with D tentatively TRBD1 (6 bases). CDR1 and CDR2 (germline): MNHEY, SVGAGI. Deletions cut 6 bases from V and 5 bases from J, with 13 bases between. CDR3 size: 13 residues. The CDR3 nucleotides are TGTGCCAGCAGGTTACAGGGTCGAACTGAAGCTTTCTTT. Its protein is CASRLQGRTEAFF.

The genes are TRBV5-1 and TRBJ1-4, with TRBD1 matching over 8 bases. The V gene's germline CDR1 is SGHRS and CDR2 YFSETQ. After removal of 0 bases from V and 3 bases from J, the junction contained 1 base not matched to a gene. The CDR3 runs to 15 residues. The CDR3 spells CASSLVTGANEKLFF. For the CDR3, the DNA is TGCGCCAGCAGCTTGGTGACAGGGGCTAATGAAAAACTGTTTTTT. Drawing the rest from reference TRBV5-1 and TRBJ1-4, the complete variable domain is KAGVTQTPRYLIKTRGQQVTLSCSPISGHRSVSWYQQTPGQGLQFLFEYFSETQRNKGNFPGRFSGRQFSNSRSEMNVSTLELGDSALYLCASSLVTGANEKLFFGSGTQLSVL.

As DNA, the CDR3 is TGCAGTGTCTCGAGCACAGATACGCAGTATTTT. As protein: CSVSSTDTQYF. The V call is TRBV20-1, the J call TRBJ2-3; no reliable D call. Per germline, CDR1 DFQATT and CDR2 SNEGSKA (reference sequence). The ends were cut back, 7 bases at V and 0 bases at J, with 5 bases in the middle. The CDR3 contains 11 residues.

The chain couples TRBV9 to TRBJ2-2; unclear D gene. Trimming took off 3 bases at V and 5 bases at J, with 8 bases between the two ends. The CDR3 extends over 13 amino acids. CDR1 and CDR2 from the germline V gene are SGDLS and YYNGEE. The CDR3 region is CASSGSSTGELFF. In DNA, the CDR3 is TGTGCCAGCAGCGGCTCGAGTACCGGGGAGCTGTTTTTT.

Here the CDR3 reads CASSLSRREGYTF. The CDR3 bases are TGTGCCAGCAGTTTGTCCCGGAGGGAGGGCTACACCTTC. The J gene is TRBJ1-2, the V gene TRBV12-3 or TRBV12-4; D is undetermined. The V and J ends lost 3 bases and 8 bases respectively, with 13 bases between them. CDR3 length equals 13 residues.

J is TRBJ2-5 and V is TRBV27, with D possibly being TRBD1 (5 bases). V lost 5 bases and J lost 0, with 13 bases in between. Germline values: CDR1 MNHEY, CDR2 SMNVEV (reference sequence). CDR3 length equals 15 residues. In DNA, the CDR3 is TGTGCCAGCAGTCCCCGGACATCGTACCAAGAGACCCAGTACTTC. Amino acid sequence: CASSPRTSYQETQYF.

V and J are TRBV30 and TRBJ2-3; a weak D match, TRBD1 (5 bases). Germline V gene lookup returns CDR1 GTSNPN and CDR2 SVGIG (reference sequence). V was pared by 1 base and J by 3 bases, with 8 bases between. This CDR3 spans 13 amino acids. In DNA, the CDR3 is TGTGCCTGGAGTGGGGCAGGGACAGATACGCAGTATTTT. It yields the protein CAWSGAGTDTQYF.

This clone was picked up one time. The chain combines TRBV15 with TRBJ2-1, with 8 bases matching TRBD1. V trimming: 4 bases; J trimming: 9 bases; junction bases outside the gene matches: 5. The length of the CDR3 is 13 residues. Per germline, CDR1 LNHNV and CDR2 YYDKDF (reference sequence). CDR3 amino acids: CATSTTGAGEQFF. The DNA of the CDR3 is TGTGCCACCAGCACGACAGGGGCGGGTGAGCAGTTCTTC.

The chain recombines TRBV6-5 with TRBJ1-1, with TRBD1 as a possible D gene (5 bases). This CDR3 contains 13 residues. CDR1 and CDR2 (germline): MNHEY, SVGAGI. V gave up 11 bases and J gave up 0 bases, with 13 bases separating them. CDR3 coding DNA: TGTGCCGTCCAGGGCAACATGAACACTGAAGCTTTCTTT. This sequence encodes CAVQGNMNTEAFF.

V and J are TRBV29-1 and TRBJ1-2; weak D call: TRBD1 (5 bases). V was cut by 3 bases and J by 4 bases, with 15 bases left in between. Per the germline V gene, CDR1 is SQVTM and CDR2 is ANQGSEA. This CDR3 has 14 amino acids. Here the CDR3 DNA reads TGCAGCGTTGATTTTGTGCAGGGCCCCTATGGCTACACCTTC. It is translated as CSVDFVQGPYGYTF.

The rearrangement joins TRBV7-2 to TRBJ2-1; possibly TRBD1 for D (5 bases). Germline V gene data show CDR1 as SGHTA and CDR2 as FQGNSA. Trimming pared 0 bases from V and 4 bases from J, leaving 7 bases between. The CDR3 is 14 amino acids. The DNA of the CDR3 is TGTGCCAGCAGCTTAGCGCCAGGGTACAATGAGCAGTTCTTC. Translation: CASSLAPGYNEQFF.

The V gene is TRBV18, the J gene TRBJ1-4; weak D call: TRBD1 (5 bases). The V gene's germline CDR1 is KGHSH and CDR2 LQKENI. V gave up 2 bases and J gave up 8 bases, with 9 bases separating them. This CDR3 region has 13 residues. The CDR3 spells CASSPDSAEKLFF. CDR3 DNA sequence: TGTGCCAGCTCACCAGACAGTGCGGAAAAACTGTTTTTT.

This sequence joins TRBV28 and TRBJ1-5; D unresolved. Trimming stripped 8 bases from V and 2 bases from J, with 19 bases between. The germline V gene has CDR1 MDHEN and CDR2 SYDVKM. This CDR3 region has 16 residues. DNA of the CDR3: TGTGCCAGCGCCTTCCCTTCGCAGGATGGCAATCAGCCCCAGCATTTT. It is translated as CASAFPSQDGNQPQHF.

The rearrangement uses TRBV30 and TRBJ1-1; no reliable D call. This CDR3 has 13 residues. The germline V and J ends were trimmed by 0 bases and 1 base, with 6 bases remaining between them. CDR1 and CDR2 from the germline V gene are GTSNPN and SVGIG (reference sequence). CDR3 DNA sequence: TGTGCCTGGAGTGTACAGCCGAACACTGAAGCTTTCTTT. Amino acid sequence: CAWSVQPNTEAFF. Looking up the rest from reference TRBV30 and TRBJ1-1 gives the full variable domain: SQTIHQWPATLVQPVGSPLSLECTVEGTSNPNLYWYRQAAGRGLQLLFYSVGIGQISSEVPQNLSASRPQDRQFILSSKKLLLSDSGFYLCAWSVQPNTEAFFGQGTRLTVV.

The genes are TRBV7-6 and TRBJ2-2; the match to TRBD1 covers 8 bases. From germline, CDR1 is SGHVS and CDR2 FNYEAQ. The CDR3 consists of 15 residues. Trimming removed 5 bases from V and 7 bases from J; junction bases left unmatched: 9. The CDR3 bases are TGTGCCAGCAGCGCCTGGACAGGGAGAGGCGGGGAGCTGTTTTTT. Its protein product is CASSAWTGRGGELFF.

In its sample, this clone was seen a few times. J is TRBJ1-2 and V is TRBV5-1, with TRBD1 identical over 10 bases. This CDR3 contains 15 residues. J gave up 2 bases and V 2 bases, and 3 bases lay outside the gene matches. The germline V gene has CDR1 SGHRS and CDR2 YFSETQ. CDR3 DNA sequence: TGCGCCAGCAGCTTTAGGGGACAGGGGAACTATGGCTACACCTTC. As protein: CASSFRGQGNYGYTF.